This T cell receptor (beta chain) was profiled in a study of blood T cells in healthy people across ages. A word on this clonotype: A junction end diverges from the germline sequence, so it may reflect a read error.

A second PCR, run for roughly 7 to 12 cycles, used a sample-barcoded 5' primer plus a J-beta primer mix. Every cDNA molecule bore a tag from a template-switch adaptor containing 12 random nucleotides. TCRdb analysed the 5' RACE reads with MiXCR anew, one entry per CDR3 protein. The sample records over 950,000 distinct CDR3 sequences, around 54% being singletons. Each sample gave at least 6.5 million isolated PBMCs. Germline CDR1 GTSNPN, CDR2 SVGIG (reference sequence). The CDR3 is 14 amino acids. This sequence was found in a woman aged 60-70 years in good health. The sequenced sample consisted of blood. This rearrangement joins TRBV30 to TRBJ2-5; the match to TRBD2 covers 11 bases. CDR3 DNA sequence: TGTGCCGGGAGTCGTGGACTAGCGGGCGAGACCCAGTACTTC. This translates into CAGSRGLAGETQYF.